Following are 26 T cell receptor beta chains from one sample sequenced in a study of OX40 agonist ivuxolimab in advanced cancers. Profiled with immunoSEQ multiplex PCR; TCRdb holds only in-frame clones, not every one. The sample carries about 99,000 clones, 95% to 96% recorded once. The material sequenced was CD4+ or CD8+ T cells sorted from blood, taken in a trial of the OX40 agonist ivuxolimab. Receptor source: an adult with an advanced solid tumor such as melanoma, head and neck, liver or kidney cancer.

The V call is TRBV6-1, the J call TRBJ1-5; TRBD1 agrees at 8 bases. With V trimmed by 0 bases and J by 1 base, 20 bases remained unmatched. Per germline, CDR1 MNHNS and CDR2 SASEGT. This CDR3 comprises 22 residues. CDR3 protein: CASSEALDRASTLVYSNQPQHF. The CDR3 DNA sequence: TGTGCCAGCAGTGAAGCGCTGGACAGGGCGAGTACCCTAGTTTACAGCAATCAGCCCCAGCATTTT.

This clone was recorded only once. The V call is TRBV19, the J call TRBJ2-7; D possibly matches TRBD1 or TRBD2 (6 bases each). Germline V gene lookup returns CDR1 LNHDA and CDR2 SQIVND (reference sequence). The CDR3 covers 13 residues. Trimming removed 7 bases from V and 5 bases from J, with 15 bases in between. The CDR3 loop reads CASTEAGEDEQYF. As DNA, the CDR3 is TGTGCCAGTACCGAGGCAGGGGAGGACGAGCAGTACTTC.

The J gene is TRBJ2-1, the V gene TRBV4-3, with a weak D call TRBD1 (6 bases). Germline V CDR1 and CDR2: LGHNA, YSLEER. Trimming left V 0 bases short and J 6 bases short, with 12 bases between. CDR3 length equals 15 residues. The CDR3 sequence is CASSQDRGSGNEQFF. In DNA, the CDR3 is TGCGCCAGCAGCCAAGATAGGGGGAGTGGCAATGAGCAGTTCTTC.

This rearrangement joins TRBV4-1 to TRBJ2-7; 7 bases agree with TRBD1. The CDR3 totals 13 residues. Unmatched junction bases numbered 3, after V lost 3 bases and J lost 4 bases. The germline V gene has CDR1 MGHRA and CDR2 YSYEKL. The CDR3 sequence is CASSQQQGYEQYF. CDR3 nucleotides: TGCGCCAGCAGCCAGCAACAGGGGTACGAGCAGTACTTC.

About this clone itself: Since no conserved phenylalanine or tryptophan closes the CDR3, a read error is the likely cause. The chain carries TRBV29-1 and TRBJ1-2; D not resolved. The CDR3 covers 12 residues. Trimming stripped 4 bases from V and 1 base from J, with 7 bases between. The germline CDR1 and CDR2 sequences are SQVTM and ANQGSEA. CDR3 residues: CSVVSDNYGYTS. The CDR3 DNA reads TGCAGCGTTGTATCAGATAACTATGGCTACACCTCC.

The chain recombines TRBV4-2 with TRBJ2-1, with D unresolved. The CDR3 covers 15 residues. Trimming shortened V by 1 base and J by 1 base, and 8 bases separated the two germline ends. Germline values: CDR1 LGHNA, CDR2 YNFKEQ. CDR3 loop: CASSQATASYNEQFF. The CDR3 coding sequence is TGTGCCAGCAGCCAAGCGACCGCTTCCTACAATGAGCAGTTCTTC.

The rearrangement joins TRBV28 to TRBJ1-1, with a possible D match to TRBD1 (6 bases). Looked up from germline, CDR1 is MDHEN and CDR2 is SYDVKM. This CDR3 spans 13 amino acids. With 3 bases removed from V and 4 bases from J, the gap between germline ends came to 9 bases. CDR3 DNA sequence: TGTGCCAGCAGTTTGGACAGACGCACTGAAGCTTTCTTT. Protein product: CASSLDRRTEAFF.

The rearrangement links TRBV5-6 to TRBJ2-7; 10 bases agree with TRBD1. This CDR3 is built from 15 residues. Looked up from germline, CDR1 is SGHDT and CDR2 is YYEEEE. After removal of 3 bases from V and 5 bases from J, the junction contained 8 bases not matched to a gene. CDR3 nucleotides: TGTGCCAGCAGCTCGACCGGGACAGGGGTCGACGAGCAGTACTTC. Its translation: CASSSTGTGVDEQYF.

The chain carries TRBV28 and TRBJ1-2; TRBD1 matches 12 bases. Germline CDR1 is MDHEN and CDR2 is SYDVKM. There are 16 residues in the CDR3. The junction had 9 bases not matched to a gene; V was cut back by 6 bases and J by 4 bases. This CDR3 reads CASSPRDRGRGYGYTF. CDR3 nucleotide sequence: TGTGCCAGCAGCCCCCGGGACAGGGGGCGGGGCTATGGCTACACCTTC.

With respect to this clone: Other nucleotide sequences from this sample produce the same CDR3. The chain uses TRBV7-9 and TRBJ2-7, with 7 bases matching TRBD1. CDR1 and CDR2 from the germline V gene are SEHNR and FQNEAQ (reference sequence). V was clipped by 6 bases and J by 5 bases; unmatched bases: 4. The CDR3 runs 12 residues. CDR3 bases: TGTGCCAGCAGTTTTGACAGGGACGAGCAGTACTTC. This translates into CASSFDRDEQYF. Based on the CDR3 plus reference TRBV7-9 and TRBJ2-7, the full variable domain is DTGVSQNPRHKITKRGQNVTFRCDPISEHNRLYWYRQTLGQGPEFLTYFQNEAQLEKSRLLSDRFSAERPKGSFSTLEIQRTEQGDSAMYLCASSFDRDEQYFGPGTRLTVT.

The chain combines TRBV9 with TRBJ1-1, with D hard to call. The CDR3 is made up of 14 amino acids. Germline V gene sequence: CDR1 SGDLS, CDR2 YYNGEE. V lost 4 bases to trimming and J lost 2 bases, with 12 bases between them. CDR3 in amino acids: CASSSPGLNTEAFF. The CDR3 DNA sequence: TGTGCCAGCAGCTCTCCCGGGCTTAACACTGAAGCTTTCTTT.

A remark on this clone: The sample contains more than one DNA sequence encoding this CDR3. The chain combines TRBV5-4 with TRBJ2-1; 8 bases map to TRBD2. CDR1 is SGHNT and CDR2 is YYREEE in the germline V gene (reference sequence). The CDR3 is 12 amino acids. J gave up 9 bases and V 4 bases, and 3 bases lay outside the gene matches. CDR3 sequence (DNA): TGTGCCAGCAGCCCGGGGGGGGGTGAGCAGTTCTTC. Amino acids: CASSPGGGEQFF.

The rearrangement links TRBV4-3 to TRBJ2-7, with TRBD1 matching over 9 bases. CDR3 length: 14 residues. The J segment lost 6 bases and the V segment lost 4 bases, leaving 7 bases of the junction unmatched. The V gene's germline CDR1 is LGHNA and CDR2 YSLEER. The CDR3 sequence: CASSPAGQGPEQYF. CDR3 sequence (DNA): TGCGCCAGCAGCCCGGCGGGACAGGGTCCCGAGCAGTACTTC.

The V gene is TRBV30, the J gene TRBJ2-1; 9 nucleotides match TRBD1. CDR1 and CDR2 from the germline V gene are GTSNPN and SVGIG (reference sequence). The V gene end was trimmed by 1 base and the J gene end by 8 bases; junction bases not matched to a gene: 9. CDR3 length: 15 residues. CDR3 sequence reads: CAWSAGTGSLDEQFF. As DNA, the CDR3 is TGTGCCTGGAGTGCCGGGACAGGGTCCTTAGATGAGCAGTTCTTC.

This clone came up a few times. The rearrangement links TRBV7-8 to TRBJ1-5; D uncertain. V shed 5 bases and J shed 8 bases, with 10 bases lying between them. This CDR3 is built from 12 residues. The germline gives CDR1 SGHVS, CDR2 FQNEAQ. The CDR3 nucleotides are TGTGCCAGCAGCCCATCCGGGGAGCCCCAGCATTTT. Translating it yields CASSPSGEPQHF.

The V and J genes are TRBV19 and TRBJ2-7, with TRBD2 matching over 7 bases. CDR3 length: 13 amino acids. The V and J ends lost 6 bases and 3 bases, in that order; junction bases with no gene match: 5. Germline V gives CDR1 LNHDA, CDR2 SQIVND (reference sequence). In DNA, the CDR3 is TGTGCCAGTAGCTACGGGACTAACTACGAGCAGTACTTC. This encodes CASSYGTNYEQYF.

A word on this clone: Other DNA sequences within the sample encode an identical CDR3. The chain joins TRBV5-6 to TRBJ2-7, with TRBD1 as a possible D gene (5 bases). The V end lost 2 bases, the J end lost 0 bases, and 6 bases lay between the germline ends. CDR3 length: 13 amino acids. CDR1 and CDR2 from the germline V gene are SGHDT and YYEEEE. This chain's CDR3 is CASSLGVSYEQYF. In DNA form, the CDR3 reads TGTGCCAGCAGCTTAGGGGTCTCCTACGAGCAGTACTTC.

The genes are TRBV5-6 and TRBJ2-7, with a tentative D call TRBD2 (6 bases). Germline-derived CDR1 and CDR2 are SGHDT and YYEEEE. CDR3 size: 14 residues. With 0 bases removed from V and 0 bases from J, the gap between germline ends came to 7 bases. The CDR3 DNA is TGTGCCAGCAGCTTGGGGGGACTCTCCTACGAGCAGTACTTC. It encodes CASSLGGLSYEQYF.

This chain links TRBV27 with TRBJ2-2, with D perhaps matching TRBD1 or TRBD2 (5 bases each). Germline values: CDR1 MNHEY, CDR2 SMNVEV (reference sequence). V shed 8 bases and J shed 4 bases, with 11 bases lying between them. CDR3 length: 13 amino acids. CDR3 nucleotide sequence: TGTGCCAGCGGGGGTTCGTCCACCGGGGAGCTGTTTTTT. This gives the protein CASGGSSTGELFF.

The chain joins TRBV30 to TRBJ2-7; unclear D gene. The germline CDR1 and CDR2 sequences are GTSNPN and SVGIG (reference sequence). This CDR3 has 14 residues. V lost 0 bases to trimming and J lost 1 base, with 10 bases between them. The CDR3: CAWSVGPASYEQYF. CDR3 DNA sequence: TGTGCCTGGAGTGTAGGTCCCGCTTCCTACGAGCAGTACTTC.

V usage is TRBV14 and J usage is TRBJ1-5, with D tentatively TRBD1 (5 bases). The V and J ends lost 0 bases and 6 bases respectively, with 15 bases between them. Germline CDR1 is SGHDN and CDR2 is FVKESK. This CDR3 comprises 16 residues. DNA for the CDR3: TGTGCCAGCAGCCAAGACGGGCGGGGGGGAACTCAGCCCCAGCATTTT. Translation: CASSQDGRGGTQPQHF.

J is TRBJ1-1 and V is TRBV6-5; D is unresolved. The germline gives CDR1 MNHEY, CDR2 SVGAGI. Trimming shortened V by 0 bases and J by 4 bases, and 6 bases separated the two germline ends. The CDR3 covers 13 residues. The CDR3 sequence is CASSYSESTEAFF. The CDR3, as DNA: TGTGCCAGCAGTTACTCAGAGTCCACTGAAGCTTTCTTT.

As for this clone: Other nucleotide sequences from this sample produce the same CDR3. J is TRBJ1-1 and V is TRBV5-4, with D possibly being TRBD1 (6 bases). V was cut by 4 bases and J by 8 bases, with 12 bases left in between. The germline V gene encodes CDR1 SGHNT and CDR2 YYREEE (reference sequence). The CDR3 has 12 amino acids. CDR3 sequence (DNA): TGTGCCAGCAGCGGAGGTGGGACAGAAGCTTTCTTT. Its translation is CASSGGGTEAFF.

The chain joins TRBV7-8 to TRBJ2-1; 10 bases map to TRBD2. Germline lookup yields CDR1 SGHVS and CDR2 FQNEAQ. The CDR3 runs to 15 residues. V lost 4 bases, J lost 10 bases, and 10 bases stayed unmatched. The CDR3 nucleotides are TGTGCCAGCAGCTCCACCCAGCGGGGGGGCGGGGAGCAGTTCTTC. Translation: CASSSTQRGGGEQFF.

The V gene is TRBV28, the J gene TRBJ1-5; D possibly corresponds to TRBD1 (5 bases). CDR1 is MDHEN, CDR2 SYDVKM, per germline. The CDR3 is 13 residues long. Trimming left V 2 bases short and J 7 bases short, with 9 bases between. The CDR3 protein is CASSLGQGQPQHF. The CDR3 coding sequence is TGTGCCAGCAGTTTAGGCCAGGGACAGCCCCAGCATTTT.

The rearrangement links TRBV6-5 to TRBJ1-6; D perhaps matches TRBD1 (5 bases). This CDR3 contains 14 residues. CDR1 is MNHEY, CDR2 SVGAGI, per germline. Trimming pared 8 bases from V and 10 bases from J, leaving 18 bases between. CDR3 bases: TGTGCCAGCCAAACCGGAGGGGTATGGTCACCCCTCCACTTT. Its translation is CASQTGGVWSPLHF.